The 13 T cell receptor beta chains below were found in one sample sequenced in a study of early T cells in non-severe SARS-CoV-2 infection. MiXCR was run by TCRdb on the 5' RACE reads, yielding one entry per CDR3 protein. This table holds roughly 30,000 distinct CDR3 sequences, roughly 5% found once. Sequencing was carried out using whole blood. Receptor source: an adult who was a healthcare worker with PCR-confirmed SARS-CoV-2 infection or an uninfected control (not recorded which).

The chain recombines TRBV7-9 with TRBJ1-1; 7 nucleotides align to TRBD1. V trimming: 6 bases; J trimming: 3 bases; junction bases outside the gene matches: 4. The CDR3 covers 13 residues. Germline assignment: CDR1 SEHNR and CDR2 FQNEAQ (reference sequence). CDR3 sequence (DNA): TGTGCCAGCAGTCCCAGGGGGGACACTGAAGCTTTCTTT. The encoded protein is CASSPRGDTEAFF.

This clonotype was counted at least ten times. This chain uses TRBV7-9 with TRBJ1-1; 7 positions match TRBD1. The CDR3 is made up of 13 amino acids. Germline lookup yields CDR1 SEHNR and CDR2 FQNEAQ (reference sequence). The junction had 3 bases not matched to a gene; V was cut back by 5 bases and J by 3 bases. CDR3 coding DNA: TGTGCCAGCAGCAAGGGACAGTACACTGAAGCTTTCTTT. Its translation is CASSKGQYTEAFF.

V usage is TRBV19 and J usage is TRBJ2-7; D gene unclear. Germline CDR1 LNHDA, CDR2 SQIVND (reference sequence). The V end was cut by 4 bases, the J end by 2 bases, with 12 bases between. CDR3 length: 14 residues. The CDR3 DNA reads TGTGCCAGTAGTAACCGGGCTAAAACCTACGAGCAGTACTTC. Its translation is CASSNRAKTYEQYF. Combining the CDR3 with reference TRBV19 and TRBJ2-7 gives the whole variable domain DGGITQSPKYLFRKEGQNVTLSCEQNLNHDAMYWYRQDPGQGLRLIYYSQIVNDFQKGDIAEGYSVSREKKESFPLTVTSAQKNPTAFYLCASSNRAKTYEQYFGPGTRLTVT.

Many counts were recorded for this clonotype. This CDR3 is CASSVLNGYGYTF. The CDR3 nucleotides read TGTGCCAGCAGCGTGCTTAACGGCTATGGCTACACCTTC. The V gene is TRBV9, the J gene TRBJ1-2; D gene ambiguous. The ends were cut back, 2 bases at V and 4 bases at J, with 9 bases in the middle. CDR1 is SGDLS and CDR2 is YYNGEE in the germline V gene. The CDR3 is 13 amino acids.

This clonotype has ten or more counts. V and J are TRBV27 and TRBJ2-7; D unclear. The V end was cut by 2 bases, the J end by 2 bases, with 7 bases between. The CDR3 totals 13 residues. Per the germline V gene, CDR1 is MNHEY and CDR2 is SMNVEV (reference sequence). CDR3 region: CASSLRQAYEQYF. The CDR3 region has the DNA TGTGCCAGCAGTTTAAGGCAAGCCTACGAGCAGTACTTC.

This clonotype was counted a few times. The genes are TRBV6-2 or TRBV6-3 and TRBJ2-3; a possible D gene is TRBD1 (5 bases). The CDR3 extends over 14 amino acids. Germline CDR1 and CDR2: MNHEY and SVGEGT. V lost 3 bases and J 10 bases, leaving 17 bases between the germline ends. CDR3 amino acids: CASSYKVLGLAQYF. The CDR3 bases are TGTGCCAGCAGTTATAAAGTATTGGGGCTAGCGCAGTATTTT.

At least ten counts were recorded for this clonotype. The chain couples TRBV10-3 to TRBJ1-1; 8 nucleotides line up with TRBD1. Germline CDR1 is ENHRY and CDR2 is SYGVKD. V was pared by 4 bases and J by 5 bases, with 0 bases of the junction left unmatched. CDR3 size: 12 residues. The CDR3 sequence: CAISGQGTEAFF. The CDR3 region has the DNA TGTGCCATCAGTGGACAGGGGACTGAAGCTTTCTTT.

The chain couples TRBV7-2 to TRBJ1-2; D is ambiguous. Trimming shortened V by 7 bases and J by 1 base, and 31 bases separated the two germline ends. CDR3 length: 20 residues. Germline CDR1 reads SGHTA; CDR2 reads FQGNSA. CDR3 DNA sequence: TGTGCCAGCAACCCACAAGCTGCGGGGAGACTCTCCCTCTTTAACTATGGCTACACCTTC. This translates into CASNPQAAGRLSLFNYGYTF.

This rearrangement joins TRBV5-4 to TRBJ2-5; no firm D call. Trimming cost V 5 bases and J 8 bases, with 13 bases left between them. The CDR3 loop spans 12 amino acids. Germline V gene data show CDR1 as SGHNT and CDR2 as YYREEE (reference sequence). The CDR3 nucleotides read TGTGCCAGCAGTCATCAGGTCGGCACCCAGTACTTC. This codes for CASSHQVGTQYF.

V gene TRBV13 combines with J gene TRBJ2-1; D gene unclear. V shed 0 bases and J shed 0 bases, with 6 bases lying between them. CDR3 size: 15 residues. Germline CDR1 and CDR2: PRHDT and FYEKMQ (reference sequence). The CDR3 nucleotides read TGTGCCAGCAGCTTAGGCCTGTCCTCCTACAATGAGCAGTTCTTC. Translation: CASSLGLSSYNEQFF.

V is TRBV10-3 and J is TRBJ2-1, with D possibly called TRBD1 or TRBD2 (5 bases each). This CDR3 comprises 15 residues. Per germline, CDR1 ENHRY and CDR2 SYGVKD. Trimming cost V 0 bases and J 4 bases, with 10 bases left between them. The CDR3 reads CAISESGERYNEQFF. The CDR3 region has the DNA TGTGCCATCAGTGAGTCGGGGGAACGGTACAATGAGCAGTTCTTC.

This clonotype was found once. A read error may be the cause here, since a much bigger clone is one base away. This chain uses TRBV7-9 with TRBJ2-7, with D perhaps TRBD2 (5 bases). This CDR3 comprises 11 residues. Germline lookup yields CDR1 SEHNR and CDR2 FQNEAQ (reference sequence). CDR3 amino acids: CVSSFGGEQYF. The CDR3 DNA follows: TGTGTCAGCAGCTTTGGCGGGGAGCAGTACTTC.

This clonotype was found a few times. The CDR3 loop reads CASSSQGDTQYF. In DNA form, the CDR3 reads TGTGCCAGCAGCTCTCAGGGAGATACGCAGTATTTT. The V gene is TRBV7-9, the J gene TRBJ2-3; possible D gene TRBD1, 5 bases. This CDR3 spans 12 amino acids. The germline gives CDR1 SEHNR, CDR2 FQNEAQ (reference sequence). The V and J ends lost 4 bases and 5 bases respectively, with 7 bases between them.